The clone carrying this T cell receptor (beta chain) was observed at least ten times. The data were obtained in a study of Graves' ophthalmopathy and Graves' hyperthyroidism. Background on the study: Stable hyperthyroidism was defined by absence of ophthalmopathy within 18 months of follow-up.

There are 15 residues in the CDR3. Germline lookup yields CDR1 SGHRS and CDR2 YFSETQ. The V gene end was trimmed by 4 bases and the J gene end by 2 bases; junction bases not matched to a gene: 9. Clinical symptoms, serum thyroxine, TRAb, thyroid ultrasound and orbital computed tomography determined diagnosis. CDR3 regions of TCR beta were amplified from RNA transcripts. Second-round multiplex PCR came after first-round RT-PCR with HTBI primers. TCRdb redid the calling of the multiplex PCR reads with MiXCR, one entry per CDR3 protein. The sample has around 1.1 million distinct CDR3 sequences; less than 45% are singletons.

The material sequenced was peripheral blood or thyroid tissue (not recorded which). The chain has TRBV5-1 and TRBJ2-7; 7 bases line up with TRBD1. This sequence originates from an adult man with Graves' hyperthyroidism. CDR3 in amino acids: CASSRVPGGPYEQYF. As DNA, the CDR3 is TGCGCCAGCAGCCGGGTACCAGGGGGACCCTACGAGCAGTACTTC.